The 27 T cell receptor beta chains below come from one sample, sequenced in a study of OX40 agonist ivuxolimab in advanced cancers. Library preparation was by the immunoSEQ multiplex PCR assay. Here the immuneACCESS table is served through TCRdb, limited to in-frame sequences with V and J called. Missing clones are a known gap in these copies; in checked studies unresolved V genes cover under half, and the rest lacks a known reason. The sample yields some 66,000 clones; roughly 91% were counted once. The ten largest clones take up over 0.35% of the sample. This specimen consisted of CD4+ or CD8+ T cells sorted from blood, obtained in a trial of the OX40 agonist ivuxolimab. These receptors all stem from an adult with an advanced solid tumor such as melanoma, head and neck, liver or kidney cancer.

The J gene is TRBJ2-2, the V gene TRBV6-5; possible D gene TRBD1, 5 bases. This CDR3 is 15 amino acids long. Trimming removed 8 bases at V and 6 bases at J, with 19 bases between. CDR1 is MNHEY and CDR2 is SVGAGI in the germline V gene. CDR3 in amino acids: CASCRWIQGAGELFF. The CDR3 region has the DNA TGTGCCAGCTGTCGCTGGATTCAGGGCGCCGGGGAGCTGTTTTTT.

The V call is TRBV2, the J call TRBJ1-1; 9 positions match TRBD1. CDR3 length: 14 amino acids. Unmatched junction bases numbered 3, after V lost 3 bases and J lost 4 bases. Per germline, CDR1 SNHLY and CDR2 FYNNEI. This CDR3 is CASSDGTGPTEAFF. CDR3 nucleotides: TGTGCCAGCAGTGATGGGACAGGGCCCACTGAAGCTTTCTTT.

This clone was detected only a few times. The V call is TRBV5-6, the J call TRBJ1-1; D remains ambiguous. The V end lost 4 bases, the J end lost 0 bases, and 19 bases lay between the germline ends. Germline V gene data show CDR1 as SGHDT and CDR2 as YYEEEE. This CDR3 has 17 residues. The CDR3 loop is CASSPGPARRMNTEAFF. Here the CDR3 DNA reads TGTGCCAGCAGCCCGGGCCCCGCGCGCAGAATGAACACTGAAGCTTTCTTT.

The V and J genes are TRBV4-1 and TRBJ2-1; 9 bases align to TRBD2. From germline, CDR1 is MGHRA and CDR2 YSYEKL. The CDR3 extends over 14 amino acids. With V trimmed by 2 bases and J by 8 bases, 4 bases remained unmatched. This CDR3 reads CASSQSGTSYEQFF. In DNA, the CDR3 is TGCGCCAGCAGCCAATCCGGGACTAGCTATGAGCAGTTCTTC.

The rearrangement links TRBV5-1 to TRBJ2-7, with 8 positions matching TRBD1. In germline, CDR1 is SGHRS, CDR2 YFSETQ. There are 15 residues in the CDR3. The V gene end was trimmed by 0 bases and the J gene end by 0 bases; junction bases not matched to a gene: 2. The CDR3 loop reads CASSLGTGISYEQYF. The CDR3 DNA sequence: TGCGCCAGCAGCTTGGGGACAGGGATCTCCTACGAGCAGTACTTC.

V is TRBV12-5 and J is TRBJ2-2, with TRBD1 matching 8 bases. Germline CDR1 LGHNT, CDR2 FRNRAP. With V trimmed by 6 bases and J by 3 bases, 6 bases remained unmatched. CDR3 size: 15 residues. The CDR3 region has the DNA TGTGCTAGTGGACCCGGACAGGGTCACACCGGGGAGCTGTTTTTT. Amino acids: CASGPGQGHTGELFF.

This sequence joins TRBV7-9 and TRBJ1-2; TRBD1 is a possible D gene (5 bases). The germline V gene encodes CDR1 SEHNR and CDR2 FQNEAQ (reference sequence). This CDR3 is 14 amino acids long. With 7 bases removed from V and 0 bases from J, the gap between germline ends came to 12 bases. CDR3 amino acids: CASTPQTANYGYTF. The DNA for the CDR3 is TGTGCCAGCACCCCGCAGACAGCTAACTATGGCTACACCTTC.

The chain has TRBV5-1 and TRBJ2-6; D gene uncertain. The CDR3 has 15 residues. V dropped 9 bases and J dropped 1 base, with 14 bases sitting between them. The germline CDR1 and CDR2 sequences are SGHRS and YFSETQ. The CDR3 is CATTDQNSGANVLTF. The DNA of the CDR3 is TGCGCCACCACGGACCAGAATTCTGGGGCCAACGTCCTGACTTTC.

The rearrangement uses TRBV30 and TRBJ2-3; D ambiguous. This CDR3 is built from 17 residues. The V end was cut by 4 bases, the J end by 0 bases, with 20 bases between. Germline V lookup: CDR1 GTSNPN, CDR2 SVGIG (reference sequence). The CDR3 DNA reads TGTGCCTGGACTAGAAAAAAAACATACCCTAGCACAGATACGCAGTATTTT. This gives the protein CAWTRKKTYPSTDTQYF.

The V call is TRBV30, the J call TRBJ1-5, with TRBD1 as a possible D gene (5 bases). Trimming shortened V by 2 bases and J by 11 bases, and 10 bases separated the two germline ends. This CDR3 spans 11 amino acids. Germline-derived CDR1 and CDR2 are GTSNPN and SVGIG (reference sequence). CDR3 DNA sequence: TGTGCCTGGAGTACTCTGGGGGCCCAGCATTTT. Protein product: CAWSTLGAQHF. Complete variable domain (other parts from reference TRBV30 and TRBJ1-5): SQTIHQWPATLVQPVGSPLSLECTVEGTSNPNLYWYRQAAGRGLQLLFYSVGIGQISSEVPQNLSASRPQDRQFILSSKKLLLSDSGFYLCAWSTLGAQHFGDGTRLSIL.

This rearrangement joins TRBV6-1 to TRBJ1-5; the D is unclear. The germline CDR1 and CDR2 sequences are MNHNS and SASEGT. The CDR3 contains 15 residues. The V and J ends lost 0 bases and 7 bases respectively, with 13 bases between them. CDR3: CASSEASLGGQPQHF. CDR3 DNA: TGTGCCAGCAGTGAAGCGAGCCTAGGCGGGCAGCCCCAGCATTTT.

Note on this clone: The germline gene is not matched at one end of the junction; a read error may be the cause. The rearrangement links TRBV29-1 to TRBJ2-5; 7 bases align to TRBD2. The germline V gene has CDR1 SQVTM and CDR2 ANQGSEA. This CDR3 is built from 11 residues. The CDR3 DNA follows: TGCAGCGTTGAAGAAGGACTAGGTGTAAACTTC. This sequence encodes CSVEEGLGVNF.

The chain links TRBV5-1 to TRBJ2-7; 7 bases line up with TRBD2. V gave up 1 base and J gave up 6 bases; unmatched junction bases: 13. The CDR3 sequence is 16 residues long. Germline V gene lookup returns CDR1 SGHRS and CDR2 YFSETQ. The chain's CDR3 is CASSLRADSGRGEQYF. The CDR3 DNA reads TGCGCCAGCAGCTTGAGGGCGGATTCGGGGAGGGGCGAGCAGTACTTC.

The gene calls are TRBV6-5 and TRBJ2-5; the match to TRBD1 covers 9 bases. The CDR3 loop spans 14 amino acids. After removal of 5 bases from V and 7 bases from J, the junction contained 8 bases not matched to a gene. Germline V gene lookup returns CDR1 MNHEY and CDR2 SVGAGI. The DNA for the CDR3 is TGTGCCAGCAGTACTTGGACAGGGGCCGGGACCCAGTACTTC. It translates to CASSTWTGAGTQYF.

V and J are TRBV2 and TRBJ1-2; 10 bases map to TRBD1. In germline, CDR1 is SNHLY, CDR2 FYNNEI. V trimming: 7 bases; J trimming: 8 bases; junction bases outside the gene matches: 10. This CDR3 is 14 amino acids long. The CDR3 spells CASIGGQGFYGYTF. CDR3 sequence (DNA): TGTGCCAGCATTGGGGGACAGGGGTTTTACGGCTACACCTTC.

The chain uses TRBV5-1 and TRBJ2-3; D is undetermined. The V end was cut by 5 bases, the J end by 1 base, with 14 bases between. Germline V gene lookup returns CDR1 SGHRS and CDR2 YFSETQ. The length of the CDR3 is 15 residues. The CDR3 here is CASRPGSVGTDTQYF. Written as DNA, the CDR3 is TGCGCCAGCAGGCCGGGTAGTGTGGGCACAGATACGCAGTATTTT.

The chain combines TRBV30 with TRBJ2-2; D not resolved. V lost 4 bases and J 3 bases, leaving 6 bases between the germline ends. Germline CDR1 is GTSNPN and CDR2 is SVGIG (reference sequence). CDR3 length: 12 amino acids. The DNA for the CDR3 is TGTGCCTGGAAAGTTCACACCGGGGAGCTGTTTTTT. This codes for CAWKVHTGELFF.

CDR3 nucleotide sequence: TGTGCCAGCAGTGGTGGGGGGGGGCGGACAGATACGCAGTATTTT. This translates into CASSGGGGRTDTQYF. The rearrangement joins TRBV6-1 to TRBJ2-3; tentative D call: TRBD2 (7 bases). Looked up from germline, CDR1 is MNHNS and CDR2 is SASEGT. Trimming took off 4 bases at V and 3 bases at J, with 14 bases between the two ends. The CDR3 has 15 amino acids.

The chain joins TRBV2 to TRBJ2-1; 7 bases match TRBD2. Germline CDR1 is SNHLY and CDR2 is FYNNEI. The CDR3 has 17 amino acids. The junction had 10 bases not matched to a gene; V was cut back by 2 bases and J by 3 bases. DNA for the CDR3: TGTGCCAGCAGTGAAAGTCCACTAGCGACCCTCTACAATGAGCAGTTCTTC. This translates into CASSESPLATLYNEQFF.

The chain carries TRBV30 and TRBJ1-6; 8 bases fit TRBD1. CDR3 length: 14 amino acids. CDR1 and CDR2 (germline): GTSNPN, SVGIG (reference sequence). With V trimmed by 4 bases and J by 7 bases, 6 bases remained unmatched. CDR3 nucleotide sequence: TGTGCCTGGAACATGGACAGGGCGAATTCACCCCTCCACTTT. Translated: CAWNMDRANSPLHF.

This chain connects TRBV29-1 to TRBJ1-5, with a tentative D call TRBD1 (5 bases). Trimming took off 7 bases at V and 3 bases at J, with 10 bases between the two ends. The CDR3 length is 12 residues. Germline lookup yields CDR1 SQVTM and CDR2 ANQGSEA. The CDR3, as DNA: TGCAGCGCGGGGGGAATCAATCAGCCCCAGCATTTT. Its translation is CSAGGINQPQHF.

This clone was seen a handful of times. V gene TRBV6-5 combines with J gene TRBJ1-1; the D is unclear. CDR3 length: 12 residues. V lost 6 bases and J lost 1, with 6 bases in between. Germline loops: CDR1 MNHEY, CDR2 SVGAGI. This CDR3 is CASSRQNTEAFF. The CDR3 DNA is TGTGCCAGCAGCAGGCAGAACACTGAAGCTTTCTTT.

With respect to this clone: Other DNA variants within this sample encode the same CDR3. The rearrangement joins TRBV7-9 to TRBJ1-1; D may be TRBD1 (5 bases). The length of the CDR3 is 14 residues. The germline gives CDR1 SEHNR, CDR2 FQNEAQ (reference sequence). V lost 1 base to trimming and J lost 4 bases, with 10 bases between them. CDR3 bases: TGTGCCAGCAGCTTAGAAGGTGGGGGCACTGAAGCTTTCTTT. As protein: CASSLEGGGTEAFF.

The chain links TRBV9 to TRBJ1-6; no clear D. The germline gives CDR1 SGDLS, CDR2 YYNGEE. Between the trimmed V and J ends, which lost 4 bases and 2 bases, there was a span of 16 bases. There are 17 residues in the CDR3. The CDR3 nucleotides read TGTGCCAGCAGCCCAGAGGTCAGTCCAACCTATAATTCACCCCTCCACTTT. It codes for CASSPEVSPTYNSPLHF.

In this sample, this clone turned up a few times. The gene calls are TRBV19 and TRBJ1-6; D gene unclear. CDR3 length: 15 amino acids. The V gene's germline CDR1 is LNHDA and CDR2 SQIVND (reference sequence). V was shortened by 7 bases and J by 7 bases, with 17 bases between the two germline ends. The CDR3 protein is CASKPSWQNNSPLHF. The CDR3 DNA reads as TGTGCCAGTAAGCCTAGCTGGCAGAACAATTCACCCCTCCACTTT.

The chain links TRBV18 to TRBJ1-1, with TRBD1 identical over 7 bases. Germline V gene sequence: CDR1 KGHSH, CDR2 LQKENI. The CDR3 is made up of 15 amino acids. J lost 1 base, V lost 2 bases, and 4 bases had no gene match. This CDR3 reads CASSPNRGQNTEAFF. Here the CDR3 DNA reads TGTGCCAGCTCACCAAACAGGGGTCAGAACACTGAAGCTTTCTTT.

This clone has a handful of counts. This chain connects TRBV10-1 to TRBJ2-1, with D perhaps assigned TRBD1 or TRBD2 (6 bases each). The V and J ends lost 0 bases and 9 bases respectively, with 15 bases between them. The CDR3 has 15 residues. In germline, CDR1 is WNHNN, CDR2 SYGVQD (reference sequence). The CDR3 DNA reads as TGCGCCAGCAGTGAGTCCGCCGGGGGCAAGGGTGAGCAGTTCTTC. This sequence encodes CASSESAGGKGEQFF.